This T cell receptor (beta chain) was recovered during a study of cytomegalovirus exposure and HLA in healthy donors. Study outcomes and limitations: Segments of the TCR beta V type were, in most cases, productive about 87% or about 30% of the time in an earlier analysis.

Regarding this clone: Its cognate antigen is unknown.

Trimming at V came to 2 bases and at J to 11 bases, leaving 2 bases not matched to a gene. Germline lookup yields CDR1 SGHTA and CDR2 FQGNSA. The CDR3 consists of 12 residues. A multiplex PCR was run with 60 Vbeta primers and 13 Jbeta primers. The data were produced by immunoSEQ multiplex PCR, yet TCRdb's version contains in-frame clones alone and is incomplete. In the table there are about 130,000 clones, about 86% of which are singletons. Healthy bone marrow donors made up the cohort. V is TRBV7-2 and J is TRBJ1-1, with 10 nucleotides matching TRBD1. The sequenced material came from PBMCs. This TCR derives from a man younger than 30 in good health and CMV-seronegative. The CDR3 bases are TGTGCCAGCAGCTTAAGGACAGGGGGGGCTTTCTTT. Protein product: CASSLRTGGAFF.